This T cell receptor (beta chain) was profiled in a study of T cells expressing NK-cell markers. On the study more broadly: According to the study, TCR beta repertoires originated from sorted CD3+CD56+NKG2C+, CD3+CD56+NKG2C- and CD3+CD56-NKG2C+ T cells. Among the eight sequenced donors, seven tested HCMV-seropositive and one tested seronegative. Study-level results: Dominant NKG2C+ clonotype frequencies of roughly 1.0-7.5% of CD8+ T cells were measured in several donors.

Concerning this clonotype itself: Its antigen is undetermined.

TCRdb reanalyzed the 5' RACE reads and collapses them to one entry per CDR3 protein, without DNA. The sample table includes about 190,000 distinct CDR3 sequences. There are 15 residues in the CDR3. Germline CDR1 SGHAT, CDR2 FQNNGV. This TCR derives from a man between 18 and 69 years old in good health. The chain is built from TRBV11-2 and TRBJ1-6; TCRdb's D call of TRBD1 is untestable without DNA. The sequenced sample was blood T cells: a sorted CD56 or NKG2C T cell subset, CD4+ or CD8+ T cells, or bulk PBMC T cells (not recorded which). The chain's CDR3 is CASSLGTGYNSPLHF.